Listed below are T cell receptor beta chains from one sample, sequenced in a study of early T cells in non-severe SARS-CoV-2 infection. MiXCR, run by TCRdb on the 5' RACE reads, gives a single entry per CDR3 protein. This sample carries roughly 70,000 distinct CDR3 sequences, around 14% of them seen once, and the ten largest clones take about 8.6%. The sample taken for sequencing was whole blood. The receptors derive from an adult who was a healthcare worker with PCR-confirmed SARS-CoV-2 infection or an uninfected control (not recorded which). CDR3s include the opening cysteine and the closing phenylalanine or tryptophan. The D gene is left open where the match is weak. The size of a clone is reported for some rows only, either as once, few or many, or as a class for expanded clones.

D: .; size: many; V: TRBV10-3; J: TRBJ2-1; DNA: TGTGCCATCGCCGGGACACAAAACAATGAGCAGTTCTTC; CDR3: CAIAGTQNNEQFF
D: TRBD1; size: few; V: TRBV29-1; J: TRBJ2-7; DNA: TGCAGCGTTACGACAGGGTCGGAGCAGTACTTC; CDR3: CSVTTGSEQYF
D: .; size: few; V: TRBV6-1; J: TRBJ2-3; DNA: TGTGCCAGCAGTGAAGTTGGAGATACGCAGTATTTT; CDR3: CASSEVGDTQYF
D: .; size: many; V: TRBV10-3; J: TRBJ2-7; DNA: TGTGCCATCAGTGAGTCTGGTTTTAACGTGGGGGGCAAATACGAGCAGTACTTC; CDR3: CAISESGFNVGGKYEQYF
D: TRBD1; size: .; V: TRBV20-1; J: TRBJ1-1; DNA: TGCAGTGCTCAGACAGGGGTCGTTACTGAAGCTTTCTTT; CDR3: CSAQTGVVTEAFF
D: TRBD2; size: few; V: TRBV27; J: TRBJ2-2; DNA: TGTGCCAGCAGTTTATTGGGACTAGCGGGAGGGCCAGGCACCGGGGAGCTGTTTTTT; CDR3: CASSLLGLAGGPGTGELFF
D: TRBD2; size: few; V: TRBV11-3; J: TRBJ2-1; DNA: TGTGCCAGCAGCTTAAGGCCTAGCGGGCACAATGAGCAGTTCTTC; CDR3: CASSLRPSGHNEQFF
D: .; size: few; V: TRBV6-1; J: TRBJ2-6; DNA: TGTGCCAGCAGTCGGGGTCCGCTGGGGGCCAACGTCCTGACTTTC; CDR3: CASSRGPLGANVLTF
D: TRBD2; size: few; V: TRBV4-1; J: TRBJ2-6; DNA: TGCGCCAGCACCGACAGGCTAGCGGGTGTTCACTCTGGGGCCAACGTCCTGATTTTC; CDR3: CASTDRLAGVHSGANVLIF
D: TRBD2; size: few; V: TRBV11-2; J: TRBJ2-2; DNA: TGTGCCAGCAGCCCGCGGGGCGGGAGGGACACCGGGGAGCTGTTTTTT; CDR3: CASSPRGGRDTGELFF
D: .; size: few; V: TRBV7-9; J: TRBJ2-3; DNA: TGTGCCAGCAGCCAAGGACTGATAGTCGATACGCAGTATTTT; CDR3: CASSQGLIVDTQYF
D: TRBD1; size: many; V: TRBV20-1; J: TRBJ2-7; DNA: TGCAGTGCCCGTCCCGGACAGGCTTCCTACGAGCAGTACTTC; CDR3: CSARPGQASYEQYF
D: TRBD2; size: few; V: TRBV3-1; J: TRBJ2-7; DNA: TGTGCCAGCAGCCGAGAGGGACTAGCGTCCTACGAGCAGTACTTC; CDR3: CASSREGLASYEQYF
D: .; size: few; V: TRBV21-1; J: TRBJ2-1; DNA: TGTGCCAGCAGAGGGACAGGGGATGAAGATGAGCAGTTCTTC; CDR3: CASRGTGDEDEQFF
D: .; size: .; V: TRBV20-1; J: TRBJ2-3; DNA: TGCAGTGCTAGGGAAGGGGGTGCGGATACGCAGTATTTT; CDR3: CSAREGGADTQYF
D: .; size: many; V: TRBV20-1; J: TRBJ2-3; DNA: TGCAGTGCTAGAGAGACGCTGGGGCAGGACACAGATACGCAGTATTTT; CDR3: CSARETLGQDTDTQYF
D: TRBD1; size: many; V: TRBV5-4; J: TRBJ1-2; DNA: TGTGCCAGCAGTCCACAGGGGGCTGGCTATGGCTACACCTTC; CDR3: CASSPQGAGYGYTF
D: TRBD1; size: .; V: TRBV4-3; J: TRBJ2-7; DNA: TGCGCCAGCAGCCAAGATCTTACAGGGGGCCTCCTAAGCTACGAGCAGTACTTC; CDR3: CASSQDLTGGLLSYEQYF
D: .; size: .; V: TRBV5-1; J: TRBJ2-7; DNA: TGCGCCAGCAGATCCAGGCCAGGCGAGCAGTACTTC; CDR3: CASRSRPGEQYF
D: .; size: few; V: TRBV10-2; J: TRBJ1-1; DNA: TGCGCCAGCAGTGATCCTCCTGAAGCTTTCTTT; CDR3: CASSDPPEAFF
D: .; size: .; V: TRBV11-1; J: TRBJ1-6; DNA: TGTGCCAGCAGCACCCCTCTCAGGGGAGTGGATTCACCCCTCCACTTT; CDR3: CASSTPLRGVDSPLHF
D: TRBD1; size: few; V: TRBV20-1; J: TRBJ2-7; DNA: TGCAGTGCTAGCAGGGGGAGTAACGAGCAGTACTTC; CDR3: CSASRGSNEQYF
D: .; size: many; V: TRBV12-2; J: TRBJ2-7; DNA: TGTGCAAGTCGCTCCGCCCAGGGGGCCTTAATATACGAGCAGTACTTC; CDR3: CASRSAQGALIYEQYF